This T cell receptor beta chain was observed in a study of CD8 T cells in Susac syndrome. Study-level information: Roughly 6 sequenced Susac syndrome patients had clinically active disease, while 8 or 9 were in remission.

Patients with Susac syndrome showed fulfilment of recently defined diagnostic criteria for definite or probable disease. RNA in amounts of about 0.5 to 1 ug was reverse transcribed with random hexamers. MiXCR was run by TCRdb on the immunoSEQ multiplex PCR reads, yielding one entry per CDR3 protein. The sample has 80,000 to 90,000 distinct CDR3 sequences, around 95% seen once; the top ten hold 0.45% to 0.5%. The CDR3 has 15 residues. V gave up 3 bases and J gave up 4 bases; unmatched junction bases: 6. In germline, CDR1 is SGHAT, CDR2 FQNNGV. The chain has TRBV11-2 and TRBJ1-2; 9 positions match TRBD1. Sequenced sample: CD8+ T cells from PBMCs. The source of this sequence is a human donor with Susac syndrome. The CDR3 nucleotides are TGTGCCAGCAGCTTGGGACAGGGAAGGACCTATGGCTACACCTTC. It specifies CASSLGQGRTYGYTF.